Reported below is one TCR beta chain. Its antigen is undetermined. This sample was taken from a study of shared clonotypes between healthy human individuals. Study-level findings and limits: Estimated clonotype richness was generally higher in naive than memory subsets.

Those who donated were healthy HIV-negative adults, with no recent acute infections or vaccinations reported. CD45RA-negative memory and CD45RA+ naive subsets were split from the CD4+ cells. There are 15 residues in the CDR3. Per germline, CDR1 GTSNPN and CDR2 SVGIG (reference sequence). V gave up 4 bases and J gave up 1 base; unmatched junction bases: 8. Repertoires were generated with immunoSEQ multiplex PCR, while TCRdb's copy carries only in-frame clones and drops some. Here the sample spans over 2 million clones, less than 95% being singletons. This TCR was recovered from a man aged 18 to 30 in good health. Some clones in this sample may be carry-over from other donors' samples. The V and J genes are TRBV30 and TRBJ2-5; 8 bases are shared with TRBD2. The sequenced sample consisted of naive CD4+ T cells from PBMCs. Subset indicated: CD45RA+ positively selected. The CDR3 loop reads CAWNNRGGAQETQYF. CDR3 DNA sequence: TGTGCCTGGAATAATCGGGGGGGGGCCCAAGAGACCCAGTACTTC.